Described below is a single T cell receptor (beta chain) sequence and its context. This clone has more than one count but fewer than ten. Its antigen is unknown. Within one base of it there is no much larger clone, and no base qualities were kept. Other DNA sequences from this sample encode an identical CDR3 as well. CDR1 and CDR2, looked up from the germline V gene, are MNHEY and SVGAGI. Counted from cysteine to phenylalanine, this CDR3 has 15 amino acids. The only DNA kept is the CDR3, 45 bases in frame from the first base. V is pruned by 5 bases and J by 3 bases, leaving 8 bases of the junction without a gene match. TCR CDR3 regions were amplified from genomic DNA by multiplex PCR using the deep immunoSEQ assay. Genomic DNA extracted from each cell subset was distributed evenly over all wells of several immunoSEQ 96-well plates, and each plate served as one replicate. Each replicate PCR for sorted subsets received around 200 ng genomic DNA, equal to around 32,000 T cell genomes. Purified libraries were quantified with a Qubit 3.0 fluorometer, sized on a Bioanalyzer 2100, and re-quantified with the KAPA Library Quantification kit. Each immunoSEQ 96-well plate was sequenced on its own single-read 150-cycle Illumina NextSeq 550 flow cell. The authors processed their data as follows. Because the immunoSEQ output held only junctional sequences and lacked quality scores, the filtering could not match the filtering applied to full-length reads. To assign V/J genes and CDR3, sequences were annotated against IMGT germline references using PyIR, a Python wrapper for IgBLAST v1.9. Reads were removed for weak V/J assignments (E-value above 1e-6), missing CDR3, stop codons, out-of-frame junctions, or ambiguous translated residues. A V3J clonotype was defined by an identical inferred V gene, J gene, and CDR3 amino acid sequence. Percentage overlap between repertoires was computed as shared unique clonotypes divided by the size of the smaller repertoire. RTK rarefaction, the Chao1 estimator, and Recon v2.1 estimates of unobserved clonotypes were used to assess repertoire richness. For all TCRbeta clonotypes obtained by the gDNA method from a handful of donors, generation probabilities were computed with OLGA. TCRdb took this table from immuneACCESS and kept in-frame rearrangements with V and J called. Such tables lack part of the clones; where checked against another copy, unresolved V genes explain under half of the gap, and the rest is unexplained. V and J calls and clone size are copied from that table; D and trimming were computed from the DNA. The sample table holds about a million clones, of which roughly 80% were seen once. Of the sample, 0.89% falls within the top ten clones.

The sample belongs to a study of shared clonotypes between healthy human individuals (dated by TCRdb to the early 2020s). In the study overall: The cohort included a few men and a couple of women between 18 and 49 years of age. To increase sequencing depth and limit assay-specific biases, TCR repertoire library preparation and sequencing were carried out by different laboratories using diverse techniques. Per donor, leukapheresis produced somewhere between about 0.94 and 10 billion PBMCs. For each donor, three plates each were used for CD4 naive and CD4 memory, two plates were used for CD8 naive, and one plate was used for CD8 memory. The study deeply sequenced blood TCR repertoires of 5 or 6 healthy adults to estimate repertoire size and the extent of clonotype sharing between individuals. What the work shows at the level of the full study, not this receptor alone: Pairwise subsampling led to the expectation that sequencing depth would affect the degree of clonotype sharing among donors. Clonotypes shared by all four sorted-subset donors showed higher generation probabilities than non-shared clonotypes. Larger estimated clonotype richness was generally found for naive subsets than for memory subsets. Across several donors, roughly 5% of naive CD4, 3% to 3.5% of naive CD8, roughly 2.3% of memory CD4, and roughly 0.4% of memory CD8 clonotypes were shared. Because the study included a small number of donors, the genetic and exposure-history diversity represented was limited. Sampling was limited to blood, and TCR repertoires in tissue likely differ from TCR repertoires in blood. Incomplete sequencing was indicated by rarefaction of sorted-subset datasets, despite the large sequencing depth.

Donors were healthy HIV-negative adults with no recently reported acute infections or vaccinations. Every donor was a Caucasian adult living in Nashville, Tennessee, USA. Magnetic negative selection was used to enrich CD4+ T cells, after which naive cells were positively selected on CD45RA and the negative fraction became the memory subset. Blood was collected by leukapheresis, and PBMCs were isolated by Ficoll-Histopaque density gradient centrifugation and then cryopreserved in liquid nitrogen vapor phase. Purity and quantity of every magnetically sorted T cell population were checked by analytical flow cytometry. Genomic DNA was isolated from each sorted fraction and quantified by UV absorbance on a Nanodrop 2000c.

The receptor was derived from a man aged 18-30 years in good health. Some clones in this sample may be carry-over from other donors' samples. The sample was memory CD4+ T cells from PBMCs. What the cell subset or site label conveys for this sample: CD45RA-negative fraction. Here the chain combines TRBV6-5 and TRBJ1-1, and 8 junction bases match TRBD1. CDR3 region: CASSGQGAGDTEAFF. The DNA sequence is given as TGTGCCAGCAGTGGGCAGGGGGCAGGGGACACTGAAGCTTTCTTT.